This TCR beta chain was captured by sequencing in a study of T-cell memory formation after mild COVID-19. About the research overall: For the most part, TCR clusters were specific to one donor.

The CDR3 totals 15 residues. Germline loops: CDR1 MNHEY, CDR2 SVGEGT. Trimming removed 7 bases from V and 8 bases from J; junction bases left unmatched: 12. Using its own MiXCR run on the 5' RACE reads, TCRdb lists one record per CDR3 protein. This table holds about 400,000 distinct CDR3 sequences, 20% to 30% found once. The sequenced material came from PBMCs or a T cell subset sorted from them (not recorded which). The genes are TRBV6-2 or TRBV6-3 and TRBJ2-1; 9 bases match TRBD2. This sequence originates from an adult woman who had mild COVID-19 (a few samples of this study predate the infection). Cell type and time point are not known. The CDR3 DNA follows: TGTGCCAGCACCAACCCTCTACTAGCGGGCTATGAGCAGTTCTTC. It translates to CASTNPLLAGYEQFF.